The clone carrying this TCR beta chain occurred many times. Its antigen remains unidentified. The V segment lost 0 bases and the J segment 2 bases; nucleotides outside the gene matches: 1. The CDR3 runs 15 residues. In germline, CDR1 is SGHRS, CDR2 YFSETQ. The sample belongs to a study of identical twins. A universal primer site came from template switching; cDNA carried unique molecular identifiers. TCRdb reprocessed the 5' RACE reads via MiXCR and lists one record per CDR3 protein. There are a few hundred thousand distinct CDR3 sequences in the sample; more than 9% occur only once, and 2.5% to 3.5% lies in the top ten. Everyone who donated was a healthy Caucasian. Whole-study findings and limits: The same donors were not followed; conclusions instead depended on cross-sectional statistical analysis. Models predicted too little out-of-frame TCR alpha sharing in monozygotic twins.

Another study also made use of these data, one on yellow fever vaccine responses in identical twins.

The clonotype comes from a woman between 18 and 29 years old in good health. The genes are TRBV5-1 and TRBJ2-3, with TRBD2 matching 9 bases. Input material: PBMCs. The CDR3: CASSLGLADTDTQYF. The CDR3 DNA is TGCGCCAGCAGCTTGGGACTAGCGGACACAGATACGCAGTATTTT. Based on the CDR3 plus reference TRBV5-1 and TRBJ2-3, the full variable domain is KAGVTQTPRYLIKTRGQQVTLSCSPISGHRSVSWYQQTPGQGLQFLFEYFSETQRNKGNFPGRFSGRQFSNSRSEMNVSTLELGDSALYLCASSLGLADTDTQYFGPGTRLTVL.